A selection of T cell receptor beta chains follows, all from one sample in a study of CD8+ T cells in alopecia areata. Assay used: immunoSEQ multiplex PCR; TCRdb lists only in-frame clones, some missing. The table has about 40,000 clones, around nine tenths seen once. Source: CD8+ T cells sorted from blood, taken at week 24, from a patient treated with tofacitinib. The receptors here all came from a human donor with alopecia areata. Each CDR3 is given with its conserved first and last residue. The D gene is left open where the match is weak. The size of a clone is reported for some rows only, either as once, few or many, or as a class for expanded clones.

V	D	J	size	DNA	CDR3
TRBV7-9	TRBD2	TRBJ2-2	.	TGTGCCAGCAGCACCGGGGAGGGACCGAATACCGGGGAGCTGTTCTTT	CASSTGEGPNTGELFF
TRBV29-1	.	TRBJ1-1	.	TGCAGCGCCGGCCGAACTTATGCGAATACTGAAGCTTTCTTT	CSAGRTYANTEAFF
TRBV29-1	.	TRBJ2-2	few	TGCAGCGTCTACTACACGGTCACCGGGGAGCTGTTTTTT	CSVYYTVTGELFF
TRBV7-9	.	TRBJ2-5	.	TGTGCCAGCAGCACGAATCCGGGCCTTAAAGTGGAGACCCAGTACTTC	CASSTNPGLKVETQYF
TRBV19	.	TRBJ2-7	.	TGTGCCAGTAGTCCCGCCGGGACCACGGCCTACGAGCAGTACTTC	CASSPAGTTAYEQYF
TRBV12-5	TRBD2	TRBJ2-1	.	TGTGCTAGTGGTTTGGTAAGAGCGGGGGGCCTCAATGAGCAGTTCTTC	CASGLVRAGGLNEQFF
TRBV6-1	.	TRBJ2-1	.	TGTGCCAGCAGCCCCGGGACCCGAAATGAGCAGTTCTTC	CASSPGTRNEQFF
TRBV29-1	.	TRBJ2-7	.	TGCAGCGTTGTATTCCCGGGGCTACCTTCTAGTGAGCAGTACTTC	CSVVFPGLPSSEQYF
TRBV29-1	.	TRBJ2-2	.	TGCAGCGTTGAATTTGGGCAGCACACCGGGGAGCTGTTTTTT	CSVEFGQHTGELFF
TRBV21-1	.	TRBJ1-4	.	TGTGCCAGCAGAGTAGTATGCTACAAGGTGCATAATGAAAAACTGTTTTTT	CASRVVCYKVHNEKLFF
TRBV7-9	TRBD2	TRBJ2-1	.	TGTGCCAGCAGCCTCAGCGGGGGAGCTTACAATGAGCAGTTCTTC	CASSLSGGAYNEQFF
TRBV11-2	.	TRBJ2-5	.	TGTGCCAGCAGCCCTGGAGACGGACCCGTAAAAGAGACCCAGTACTTC	CASSPGDGPVKETQYF
TRBV28	TRBD1	TRBJ2-7	.	TGTGCCAGCAGTCGGAACCGGGACAGTTCCTACGAGCAGTACTTC	CASSRNRDSSYEQYF